This T cell receptor (beta chain) was recorded in a study of T-cell memory formation after mild COVID-19. Study in general: Clusters of TCRs were largely donor specific.

This CDR3 is built from 17 residues. J was trimmed by 4 bases and V by 0 bases; bases with no gene match: 12. Germline V lookup: CDR1 SGHVS, CDR2 FQNEAQ. Employing constant-segment primers, 5'RACE generated TCR alpha and TCR beta cDNA libraries bearing sample barcodes and UMIs. A single record per CDR3 protein comes from TCRdb applying MiXCR to the 5' RACE reads. The table includes about 500,000 distinct CDR3 sequences, around 21% detected once. This clonotype showed up just a few times. Its specificity is unknown. Whole-study findings and limits: Day 15 to 85 contractors were CD4/CD8 balanced; later expanders leaned CD4+.

This receptor was taken from an adult woman who had mild COVID-19 (a few samples of this study predate the infection). Cell type and time point are not known. The chain recombines TRBV7-8 with TRBJ2-7, with 7 nucleotides matching TRBD1. The sample consisted of PBMCs or a T cell subset sorted from them (not recorded which). The CDR3 nucleotides read TGTGCCAGCAGCTTAGCGGCAGGGGGAAGCATTTGGTACGAGCAGTACTTC. It translates to CASSLAAGGSIWYEQYF.